The 23 T cell receptor beta chains below all came from one sample that was sequenced in a study of T cell responses to AZD1222 COVID-19 vaccine. Using immunoSEQ multiplex PCR, the repertoire was profiled, and TCRdb retains in-frame clones only, with some absent. The sample includes roughly 160,000 clones, 94% of them seen just once. The specimen comprised peripheral blood, sampled on day 0 of AZD1222 vaccination. These receptors all come from an adult in good health.

The rearrangement links TRBV30 to TRBJ2-3, with 10 bases matching TRBD2. V dropped 3 bases and J dropped 1; count of bases not matched to a gene: 16. This CDR3 has 19 amino acids. CDR1 and CDR2 (germline): GTSNPN, SVGIG (reference sequence). CDR3 amino acids: CAWSRFRTSGGGGTDTQYF. The CDR3 DNA follows: TGTGCCTGGAGCCGCTTCCGGACTAGCGGTGGAGGCGGCACAGATACGCAGTATTTT.

This clone was observed a single time. The genes are TRBV21-1 and TRBJ2-2; the table gives TRBD2 as D, unverified against the DNA. TRBV21-1 is termed a pseudogene. This CDR3 has 16 residues. Here the CDR3 reads CASSKEREGPTGELFF. The CDR3 region has the DNA TGTGCCAGCAGCAAAGAGCGGGAGGGCCCCACCGGGGAGCTGTTTTTT.

This clone was recorded many times. This chain uses TRBV6-1 with TRBJ2-7; D unresolved. The CDR3 extends over 14 amino acids. Trimming stripped 1 base from V and 1 base from J, with 8 bases between. The germline V gene has CDR1 MNHNS and CDR2 SASEGT. The CDR3 loop is CASSEEDGSYEQYF. The CDR3 coding sequence is TGTGCCAGCAGTGAAGAGGACGGTTCCTACGAGCAGTACTTC.

The chain couples TRBV20-1 to TRBJ2-7, with TRBD2 matching over 7 bases. This CDR3 spans 14 amino acids. V dropped 3 bases and J dropped 3; count of bases not matched to a gene: 8. Germline CDR1 DFQATT, CDR2 SNEGSKA (reference sequence). The DNA for the CDR3 is TGCAGTGCTAGTCGAGGGACTAATCGCTACGAGCAGTACTTC. It encodes CSASRGTNRYEQYF.

V gene TRBV6-5 combines with J gene TRBJ2-1, with D uncertain. CDR3 length equals 14 residues. CDR1 and CDR2 (germline): MNHEY, SVGAGI. V was pared by 9 bases and J by 4 bases, with 16 bases between. The CDR3 DNA follows: TGTGCCAGTAAGCCAGGCGTGGCTTACAATGAGCAGTTCTTC. It yields the protein CASKPGVAYNEQFF.

This rearrangement joins TRBV10-1 to TRBJ2-7; D is unclear. The CDR3 covers 14 residues. The V gene's germline CDR1 is WNHNN and CDR2 SYGVQD (reference sequence). Trimming shortened V by 0 bases and J by 2 bases, and 8 bases separated the two germline ends. Written as DNA, the CDR3 is TGCGCCAGCAGTGAGTCGGCCAGACCCTACGAGCAGTACTTC. This codes for CASSESARPYEQYF.

This chain links TRBV2 with TRBJ2-3, with D possibly matching TRBD2 (5 bases). Trimming cost V 7 bases and J 1 base, with 12 bases left between them. The CDR3 runs 14 residues. Germline values: CDR1 SNHLY, CDR2 FYNNEI. The CDR3 spells CASIRTGGTDTQYF. The CDR3 region has the DNA TGTGCCAGCATCCGGACCGGGGGCACAGATACGCAGTATTTT.

The rearrangement links TRBV9 to TRBJ2-2; TRBD2 is a possible D gene (5 bases). V was clipped by 4 bases and J by 5 bases, with 15 bases between them. CDR3 length equals 15 residues. Germline values: CDR1 SGDLS, CDR2 YYNGEE. CDR3 protein: CASSPSPLETGELFF. CDR3 bases: TGTGCCAGCAGCCCGTCCCCACTAGAGACCGGGGAGCTGTTTTTT.

The rearrangement joins TRBV4-1 to TRBJ2-3; TRBD1 aligns across 7 bases. Germline trimming cut 3 bases from V and 2 bases from J; bases unmatched to any gene: 11. CDR3 length: 17 residues. Germline V gene data show CDR1 as MGHRA and CDR2 as YSYEKL. The CDR3 sequence: CASSQKGGPQVTDTQYF. The CDR3 coding sequence is TGCGCCAGCAGCCAGAAAGGGGGCCCACAGGTCACAGATACGCAGTATTTT.

The rearrangement links TRBV11-2 to TRBJ1-1; the match to TRBD1 covers 7 bases. Trimming at V came to 4 bases and at J to 2 bases, leaving 7 bases not matched to a gene. The CDR3 contains 15 residues. Per germline, CDR1 SGHAT and CDR2 FQNNGV. The chain's CDR3 is CASSSPRTGNTEAFF. In nucleotides, the CDR3 is TGTGCCAGCAGCTCCCCTAGGACAGGCAACACTGAAGCTTTCTTT.

The rearrangement uses TRBV11-2 and TRBJ1-2, with D uncertain. Trimming shortened V by 2 bases and J by 2 bases, and 9 bases separated the two germline ends. Germline loops: CDR1 SGHAT, CDR2 FQNNGV. This CDR3 is built from 14 residues. CDR3 sequence (DNA): TGTGCCAGCAGCTTAAAAGTTAGGAACTATGGCTACACCTTC. Encoded protein: CASSLKVRNYGYTF.

This clone has just one count. The rearrangement joins TRBV19 to TRBJ1-3; no clear D. The CDR3 contains 15 residues. Deletions cut 4 bases from V and 0 bases from J, with 10 bases between. Germline V gene data show CDR1 as LNHDA and CDR2 as SQIVND (reference sequence). The CDR3 nucleotides are TGTGCCAGTAGTAGGTCGACGACCTCTGGAAACACCATATATTTT. Its protein is CASSRSTTSGNTIYF. The full variable domain, rest sourced from reference TRBV19 and TRBJ1-3, is DGGITQSPKYLFRKEGQNVTLSCEQNLNHDAMYWYRQDPGQGLRLIYYSQIVNDFQKGDIAEGYSVSREKKESFPLTVTSAQKNPTAFYLCASSRSTTSGNTIYFGEGSWLTVV.

The chain joins TRBV6-5 to TRBJ1-5; D perhaps matches TRBD1 (5 bases). The germline gives CDR1 MNHEY, CDR2 SVGAGI. This CDR3 has 14 amino acids. V was clipped by 8 bases and J by 0 bases, with 11 bases between them. In DNA form, the CDR3 reads TGTGCCAGCGGGGGGGGGATTAGCAATCAGCCCCAGCATTTT. Its protein product is CASGGGISNQPQHF.

The chain employs TRBV19 and TRBJ2-1; no clear D. Trimming stripped 11 bases from V and 4 bases from J, with 18 bases between. CDR1 and CDR2 (germline): LNHDA, SQIVND (reference sequence). The CDR3 has 14 amino acids. The CDR3 is CASQDYRAYNEQFF. In DNA form, the CDR3 reads TGTGCCTCCCAAGATTACCGGGCGTACAATGAGCAGTTCTTC.

This sequence joins TRBV27 and TRBJ1-4, with a tentative D call TRBD1 (5 bases). Trimming shortened V by 5 bases and J by 8 bases, and 15 bases separated the two germline ends. The germline V gene has CDR1 MNHEY and CDR2 SMNVEV (reference sequence). CDR3 size: 14 residues. The CDR3 spells CASSPRAPGEKLFF. For the CDR3, the DNA is TGTGCCAGCAGTCCCCGGGCCCCAGGGGAAAAACTGTTTTTT.

This chain joins TRBV19 and TRBJ1-2; no clear D. Trimming shortened V by 5 bases and J by 5 bases, and 9 bases separated the two germline ends. Germline CDR1 reads LNHDA; CDR2 reads SQIVND (reference sequence). The CDR3 consists of 12 residues. CDR3: CASSQSQYGYTF. The CDR3 region has the DNA TGTGCCAGTAGTCAATCACAATATGGCTACACCTTC.

The CDR3 sequence: CASSLDGSGPRVGNTIYF. As DNA, the CDR3 is TGTGCCAGCAGTTTAGATGGGTCAGGGCCTCGAGTTGGAAACACCATATATTTT. This chain connects TRBV28 to TRBJ1-3; D possibly corresponds to TRBD1 (5 bases). Germline assignment: CDR1 MDHEN and CDR2 SYDVKM. Trimming left V 2 bases short and J 3 bases short, with 20 bases between. The CDR3 totals 18 residues.

This sequence joins TRBV11-2 and TRBJ1-2, with 7 bases lining up with TRBD1. V gave up 5 bases and J gave up 6 bases; unmatched junction bases: 12. The CDR3 is made up of 15 amino acids. Germline CDR1 and CDR2: SGHAT and FQNNGV. The CDR3 loop reads CASSTRVVGQHGYTF. DNA for the CDR3: TGTGCCAGCAGCACTCGGGTAGTGGGACAGCATGGCTACACCTTC. Full variable domain (missing parts from reference TRBV11-2 and TRBJ1-2): EAGVAQSPRYKIIEKRQSVAFWCNPISGHATLYWYQQILGQGPKLLIQFQNNGVVDDSQLPKDRFSAERLKGVDSTLKIQPAKLEDSAVYLCASSTRVVGQHGYTFGSGTRLTVV.

Details on this clone: Other DNA sequences in the same sample also yield this CDR3. This chain connects TRBV27 to TRBJ1-5, with no clear D. In germline, CDR1 is MNHEY, CDR2 SMNVEV (reference sequence). The CDR3 loop spans 14 amino acids. V was trimmed by 2 bases and J by 3 bases, leaving 8 bases between them. CDR3 in amino acids: CASSLAGFNQPQHF. The CDR3 bases are TGTGCCAGCAGTTTAGCGGGGTTCAATCAGCCCCAGCATTTT.

This clone appeared once. The rearrangement uses TRBV19 and TRBJ2-5; D is perhaps TRBD2 (5 bases). Trimming took 1 base from V and 1 from J, leaving 13 bases between them. The germline V gene encodes CDR1 LNHDA and CDR2 SQIVND (reference sequence). CDR3 length: 16 residues. CDR3 DNA: TGTGCCAGTAGTATAGGGTCCGAGGGCCCCCAAGAGACCCAGTACTTC. Its protein is CASSIGSEGPQETQYF.

A single count supports this clone. The chain links TRBV19 to TRBJ1-2; TRBD1 might be the D (5 bases). CDR1 and CDR2 from the germline V gene are LNHDA and SQIVND (reference sequence). V lost 4 bases and J 4 bases, leaving 16 bases between the germline ends. This CDR3 is 15 amino acids long. The CDR3 nucleotides are TGTGCCAGTAGTACCGGGACCGGGGGATCCTATGGCTACACCTTC. This translates into CASSTGTGGSYGYTF.

This clone has more than one count but fewer than ten. V gene TRBV7-9 combines with J gene TRBJ2-7; 8 positions match TRBD1. This CDR3 is 12 amino acids long. Per the germline V gene, CDR1 is SEHNR and CDR2 is FQNEAQ (reference sequence). Trimming at V came to 5 bases and at J to 7 bases, leaving 4 bases not matched to a gene. The CDR3, as DNA: TGTGCCAGCAGCGTCACAGGGGGAGAGCAGTACTTC. Protein sequence: CASSVTGGEQYF.

V is TRBV7-9 and J is TRBJ1-1, with TRBD1 matching over 10 bases. CDR1 and CDR2 (germline): SEHNR, FQNEAQ (reference sequence). This CDR3 region has 15 residues. Unmatched junction bases numbered 0, after V lost 1 base and J lost 1 base. The CDR3 coding sequence is TGTGCCAGCAGCTTAGGACAGGGGGCGAACACTGAAGCTTTCTTT. Translating gives CASSLGQGANTEAFF. Looking up the rest from reference TRBV7-9 and TRBJ1-1 gives the full variable domain: DTGVSQNPRHKITKRGQNVTFRCDPISEHNRLYWYRQTLGQGPEFLTYFQNEAQLEKSRLLSDRFSAERPKGSFSTLEIQRTEQGDSAMYLCASSLGQGANTEAFFGQGTRLTVV.